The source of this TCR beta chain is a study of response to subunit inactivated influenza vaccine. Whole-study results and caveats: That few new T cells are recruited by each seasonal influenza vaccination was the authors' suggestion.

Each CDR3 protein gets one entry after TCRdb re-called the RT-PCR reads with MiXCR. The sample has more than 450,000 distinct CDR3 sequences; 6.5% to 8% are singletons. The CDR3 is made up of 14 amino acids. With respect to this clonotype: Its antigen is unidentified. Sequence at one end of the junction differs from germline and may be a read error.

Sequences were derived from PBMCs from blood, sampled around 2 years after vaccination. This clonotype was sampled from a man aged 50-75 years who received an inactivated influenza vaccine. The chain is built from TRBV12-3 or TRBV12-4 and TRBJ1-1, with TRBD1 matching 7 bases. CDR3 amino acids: CAGSGTVSNTEAFF. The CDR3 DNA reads TGTGCCGGCAGTGGGACAGTTTCGAACACTGAAGCTTTCTTT.